The TCR beta chain under discussion was sequenced for a study of CD8 T cells in Susac syndrome. This clonotype was picked up one time. The germline gives CDR1 SQVTM, CDR2 ANQGSEA. V was pared by 8 bases and J by 5 bases, with 22 bases between. The CDR3 extends over 15 amino acids. Through negative isolation, CD4+ and CD8+ T cells were obtained, while TEMRA cells were enriched using FACS. Random-hexamer reverse transcription was applied to roughly 0.5 to 1 ug RNA. Amplification of TCR beta CDR3 across 54 Vbeta and 13 Jbeta was performed with immunoSEQ multiplex PCR. One entry per CDR3 protein results from TCRdb running MiXCR on the immunoSEQ multiplex PCR reads. The table has approximately 120,000 distinct CDR3 sequences, 90% to 95% seen once.

The receptor was isolated from a human donor in good health. Sequences were obtained from CD4+ T cells from PBMCs. This chain uses TRBV29-1 with TRBJ2-1; D perhaps matches TRBD1 (5 bases). In DNA, the CDR3 is TGCAGCACCCTAAGGGGCCACGCTCGGAACAATGAGCAGTTCTTC. Protein product: CSTLRGHARNNEQFF.